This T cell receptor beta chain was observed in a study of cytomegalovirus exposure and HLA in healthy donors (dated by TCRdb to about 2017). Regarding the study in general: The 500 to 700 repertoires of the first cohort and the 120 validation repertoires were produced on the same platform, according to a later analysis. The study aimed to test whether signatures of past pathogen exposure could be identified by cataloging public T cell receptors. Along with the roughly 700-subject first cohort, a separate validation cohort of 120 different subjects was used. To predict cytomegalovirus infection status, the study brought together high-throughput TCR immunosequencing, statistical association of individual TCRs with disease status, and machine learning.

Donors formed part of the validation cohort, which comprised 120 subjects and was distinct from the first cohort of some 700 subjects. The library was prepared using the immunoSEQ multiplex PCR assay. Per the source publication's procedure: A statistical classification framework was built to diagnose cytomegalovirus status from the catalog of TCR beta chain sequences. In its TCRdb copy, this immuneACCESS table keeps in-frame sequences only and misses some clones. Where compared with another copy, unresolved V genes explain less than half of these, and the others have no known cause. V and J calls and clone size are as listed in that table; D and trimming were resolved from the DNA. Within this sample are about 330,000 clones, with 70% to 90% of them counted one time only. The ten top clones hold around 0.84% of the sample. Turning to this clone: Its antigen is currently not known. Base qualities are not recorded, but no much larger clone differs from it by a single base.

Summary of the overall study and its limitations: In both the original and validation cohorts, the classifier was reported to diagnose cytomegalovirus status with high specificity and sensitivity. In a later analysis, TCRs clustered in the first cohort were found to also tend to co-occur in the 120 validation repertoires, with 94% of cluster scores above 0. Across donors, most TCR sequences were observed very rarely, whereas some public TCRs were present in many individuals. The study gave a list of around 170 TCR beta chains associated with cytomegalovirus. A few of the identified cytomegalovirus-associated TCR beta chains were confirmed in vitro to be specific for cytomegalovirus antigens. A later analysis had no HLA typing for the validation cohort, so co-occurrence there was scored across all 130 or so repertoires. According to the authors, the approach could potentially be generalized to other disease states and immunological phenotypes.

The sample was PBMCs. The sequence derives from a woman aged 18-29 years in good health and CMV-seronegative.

The CDR3 protein: CASTDSSGRAFGQFF. The nucleotide sequence is TGTGCCAGCACCGATTCTAGCGGGAGGGCGTTTGGGCAGTTCTTC. The V gene is TRBV7-9 and the J gene is TRBJ2-1; 12 junctional bases match TRBD2. The CDR3, from cysteine to phenylalanine, totals 15 residues. The retained sequence is limited to the CDR3, 45 bases, with the frame set at the first base. Germline trimming: 7 bases from V, 12 bases from J; junction bases outside gene matches: 13. For CDR1 and CDR2, the germline V gene (reference sequence) lists SEHNR and FQNEAQ. When the CDR3 is completed using the reference TRBV7-9 and TRBJ2-1 genes on either side, the full variable domain is DTGVSQNPRHKITKRGQNVTFRCDPISEHNRLYWYRQTLGQGPEFLTYFQNEAQLEKSRLLSDRFSAERPKGSFSTLEIQRTEQGDSAMYLCASTDSSGRAFGQFFGPGTRLTVL.